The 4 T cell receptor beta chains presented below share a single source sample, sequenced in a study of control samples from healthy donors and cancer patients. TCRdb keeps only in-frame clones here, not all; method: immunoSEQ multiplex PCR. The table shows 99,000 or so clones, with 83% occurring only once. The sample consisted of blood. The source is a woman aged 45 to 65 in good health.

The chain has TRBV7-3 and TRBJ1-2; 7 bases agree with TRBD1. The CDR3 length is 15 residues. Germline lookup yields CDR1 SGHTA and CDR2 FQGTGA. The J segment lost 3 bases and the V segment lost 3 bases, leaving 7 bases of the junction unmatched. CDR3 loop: CASSFRGGADYGYTF. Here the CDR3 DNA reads TGTGCCAGCAGCTTTAGAGGGGGCGCGGACTATGGCTACACCTTC.

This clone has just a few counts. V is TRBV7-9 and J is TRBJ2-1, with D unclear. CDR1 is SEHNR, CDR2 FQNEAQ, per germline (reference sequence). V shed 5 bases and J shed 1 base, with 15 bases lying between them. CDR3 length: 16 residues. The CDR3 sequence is CASSPDLGESYNEQFF. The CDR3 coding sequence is TGTGCCAGCAGCCCAGACTTGGGCGAATCCTACAATGAGCAGTTCTTC.

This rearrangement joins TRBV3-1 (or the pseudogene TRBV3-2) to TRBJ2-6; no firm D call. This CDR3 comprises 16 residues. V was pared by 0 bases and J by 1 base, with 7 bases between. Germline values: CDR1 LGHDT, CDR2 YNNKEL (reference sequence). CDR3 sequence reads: CASSQEMSSGANVLTF. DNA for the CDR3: TGTGCCAGCAGCCAAGAGATGAGTTCTGGGGCCAACGTCCTGACTTTC.

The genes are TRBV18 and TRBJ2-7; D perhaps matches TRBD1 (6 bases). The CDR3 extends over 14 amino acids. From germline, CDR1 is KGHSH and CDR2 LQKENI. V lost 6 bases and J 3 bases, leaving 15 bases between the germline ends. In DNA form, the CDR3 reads TGTGCCAGCTCGCCCCGACAGGAGTTCTACGAGCAGTACTTC. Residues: CASSPRQEFYEQYF. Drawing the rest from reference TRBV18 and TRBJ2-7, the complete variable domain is NAGVMQNPRHLVRRRGQEARLRCSPMKGHSHVYWYRQLPEEGLKFMVYLQKENIIDESGMPKERFSAEFPKEGPSILRIQQVVRGDSAAYFCASSPRQEFYEQYFGPGTRLTVT.